This TCR beta chain originates from a study of graft-versus-host responses after intestinal transplantation (dated by TCRdb to the early 2020s). Turning to the overall study: The transplants that recipients received were multivisceral, liver-intestinal, or isolated intestinal. Every recipient was given anti-thymocyte globulin induction, then maintenance tacrolimus and steroids for roughly 3 years. After intestinal transplantation, graft-versus-host and host-versus-graft alloreactive T cell clones in the graft, circulation and bone marrow were tracked using bulk TCR-beta CDR3 sequencing. To identify alloreactive clones, pre-transplant mixed lymphocyte reaction products were sequenced and compared with unstimulated pre-transplant donor and recipient T cells. The cohort enrolled under 25 intestinal transplant recipients including one retransplant, and 3 patients lacking pretransplant specimens were excluded. A peak of at least 4% donor T cells among recipient peripheral blood mononuclear cells was the definition used for donor T cell macrochimerism. Rather than going through the commercial service, samples from a few later patients were sequenced in-house on an Illumina MiSeq and processed with MiXCR.

Summary of the overall study and its limitations: Peak levels of circulating GvH clones were associated with declines in HvG clones early after transplant. The relatively low number and heterogeneity of intestinal transplant patients limited the conclusions. In the allografts of patients with donor T cell macrochimerism, GvH to HvG T cell clonal ratios were high. GvH clones were found in recipient bone marrow, and some of the GvH clones appeared earlier in ileal mucosa or blood, which is consistent with an intestinal mucosal origin.

The library was produced with the immunoSEQ multiplex PCR assay. For most patients, genomic DNA was isolated with the Qiagen DNeasy Blood and Tissue Kit and sent frozen to Adaptive Biotechnologies for TCR sequencing. For most patients, genomic DNA was subjected to high-throughput TCR-beta CDR3 sequencing by Adaptive Biotechnologies. Regarding the original processing steps: Adaptive's ImmunoSEQ software supplied the TCR sequencing data for around 19 patients, while MiXCR and VDJtools were used to process a few other patients. To correct CD4 versus CD8 sorting errors, any sequence found in both subsets at a frequency ratio below 5:1 was removed. Because the origin of CDR3 nucleotide sequences shared between donor and recipient could not be assigned, those sequences were removed. Alloreactive clones required at least 2-fold expansion over unstimulated cells and minimum CFSE-low frequency of 0.002% (template counts) or 0.001% (read counts). A clone was considered mappable if detected in the sequenced pre-transplant spleen, lymph node, or MLR CFSE-low populations of the donor or recipient. Cumulative frequency of alloreactive clones was calculated as a percentage of all sequences weighted by copy number. TCRdb re-hosts the immuneACCESS table, in-frame sequences only. Its copies lack some clones; in the studies checked, an unresolved V gene accounts for under half of them, and the cause for the rest is not known. V, J and clone size reflect that table, while D and trimming were determined from the DNA. Here the sample has approximately 100,000 clones; roughly 90% occur a single time. The top ten clones comprise 0.11% of the sample.

The count of this clone is one. It has no known antigen specificity. One base away there is no much larger clone; base qualities are not given. Explained via the paper, the time point label denotes: cells obtained before transplantation from donor or recipient. CD3+CD4+ and CD3+CD8+ populations were FACS-sorted from unstimulated pre-transplant donor and recipient cells taken from spleen or lymph nodes. The sample in question was unstimulated CD4+ T cells sorted from spleen or lymph node cells, obtained before intestinal transplant. The receptor was isolated from a human donor who received an intestinal transplant.

The DNA is TGCAGCGGGACCGGGACAGCGACCTACAATGAGCAGTTCTTC. This gives the protein CSGTGTATYNEQFF. This chain joins TRBV29-1 to TRBJ2-1; TRBD1 fits 7 bases in the junction. The V end gives up 7 bases and the J end 2 bases, leaving 8 bases in the junction not matched to a gene. Including cysteine and phenylalanine, the CDR3 has 14 amino acids. The DNA shown is the 42-base CDR3, in frame from base 1. Per the germline V gene, SQVTM is the CDR1 and ANQGSEA is the CDR2.